The clone carrying this TCR beta chain came up a few times. The sample originates from a study of T-cell reconstitution after alpha-beta-depleted transplantation in children. V lost 3 bases and J lost 0, with 13 bases in between. The CDR3 covers 16 residues. The germline V gene encodes CDR1 SGHDT and CDR2 YYEEEE. Unique molecular identifiers were used to barcode this TCRbeta library. MiXCR was run by TCRdb on the PCR reads, yielding one entry per CDR3 protein. The table includes 500,000 to 600,000 distinct CDR3 sequences, 15% to 20% detected once. Source: PBMCs from the stem cell graft donor, taken from the stem cell graft. V and J are TRBV5-6 and TRBJ2-1; a weak D match, TRBD2 (5 bases). The TCR comes from a human donor who donated a stem cell graft to a child with acute lymphoblastic leukemia. CDR3 loop: CASSWKRRSSYNEQFF. The DNA for the CDR3 is TGTGCCAGCAGCTGGAAGCGGAGGAGCTCCTACAATGAGCAGTTCTTC.